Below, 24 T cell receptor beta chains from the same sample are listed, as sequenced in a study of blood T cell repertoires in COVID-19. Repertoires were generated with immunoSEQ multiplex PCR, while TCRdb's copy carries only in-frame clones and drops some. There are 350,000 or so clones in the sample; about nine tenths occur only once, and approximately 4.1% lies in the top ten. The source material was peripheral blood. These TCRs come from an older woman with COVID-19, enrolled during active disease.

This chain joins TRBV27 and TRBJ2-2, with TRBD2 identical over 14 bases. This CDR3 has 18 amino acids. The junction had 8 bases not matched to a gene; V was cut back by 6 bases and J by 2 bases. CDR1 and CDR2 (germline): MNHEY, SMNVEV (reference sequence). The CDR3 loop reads CASRKTGLAGGNTGELFF. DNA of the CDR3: TGTGCCAGCAGAAAGACAGGACTAGCGGGGGGAAACACCGGGGAGCTGTTTTTT.

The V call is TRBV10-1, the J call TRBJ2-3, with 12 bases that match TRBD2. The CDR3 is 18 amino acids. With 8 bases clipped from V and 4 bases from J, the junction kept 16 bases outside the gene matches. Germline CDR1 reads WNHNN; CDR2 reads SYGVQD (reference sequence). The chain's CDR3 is CASDCLPASGGAADTQYF. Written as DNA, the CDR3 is TGCGCCAGCGACTGTCTTCCTGCTAGCGGGGGGGCCGCAGATACGCAGTATTTT.

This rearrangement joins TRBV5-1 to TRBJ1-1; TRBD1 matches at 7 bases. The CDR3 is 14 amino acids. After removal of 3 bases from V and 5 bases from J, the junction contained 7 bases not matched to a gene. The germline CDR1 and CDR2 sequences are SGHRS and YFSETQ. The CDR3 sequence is CASSSHLQGTEAFF. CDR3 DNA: TGCGCCAGCAGCTCCCACCTACAGGGGACTGAAGCTTTCTTT.

Here the CDR3 reads CASSLASRGNTEAFF. The CDR3 coding sequence is TGTGCCAGCAGCTTAGCCTCCCGGGGGAACACTGAAGCTTTCTTT. The chain links TRBV11-2 to TRBJ1-1; D gene ambiguous. The V gene's germline CDR1 is SGHAT and CDR2 FQNNGV. The CDR3 sequence is 15 residues long. V was cut by 1 base and J by 1 base, with 10 bases left in between.

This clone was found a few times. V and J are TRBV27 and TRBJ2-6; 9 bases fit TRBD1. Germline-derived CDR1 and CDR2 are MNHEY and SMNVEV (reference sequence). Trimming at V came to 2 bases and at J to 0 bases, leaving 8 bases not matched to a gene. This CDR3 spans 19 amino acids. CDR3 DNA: TGTGCCAGCAGTTTAACCCCGGGACAGGGCCTCTCTGGGGCCAACGTCCTGACTTTC. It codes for CASSLTPGQGLSGANVLTF.

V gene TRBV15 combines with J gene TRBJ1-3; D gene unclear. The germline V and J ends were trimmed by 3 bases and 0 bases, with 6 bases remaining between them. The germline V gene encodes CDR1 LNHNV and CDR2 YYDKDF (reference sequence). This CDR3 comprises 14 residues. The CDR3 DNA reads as TGTGCCACCAGCAGGTCCTCCTCTGGAAACACCATATATTTT. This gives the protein CATSRSSSGNTIYF.

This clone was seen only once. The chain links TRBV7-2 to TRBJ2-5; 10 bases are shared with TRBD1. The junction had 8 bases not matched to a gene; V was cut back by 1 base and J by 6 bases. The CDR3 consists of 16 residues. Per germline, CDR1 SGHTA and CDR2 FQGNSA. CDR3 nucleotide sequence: TGTGCCAGCAGCTTAGTGACAGGGGGCGCCGGGAAGACCCAGTACTTC. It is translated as CASSLVTGGAGKTQYF.

For the CDR3, the DNA is TGTGCCAGCAGCCCGGACAGGACCTACTATGGCTACACCTTC. Translating gives CASSPDRTYYGYTF. V is TRBV3-1 (or the pseudogene TRBV3-2) and J is TRBJ1-2; 7 nucleotides align to TRBD1. Germline V CDR1 and CDR2: LGHDT, YNNKEL (reference sequence). This CDR3 spans 14 amino acids. V lost 4 bases and J lost 3; bases outside the gene matches: 5.

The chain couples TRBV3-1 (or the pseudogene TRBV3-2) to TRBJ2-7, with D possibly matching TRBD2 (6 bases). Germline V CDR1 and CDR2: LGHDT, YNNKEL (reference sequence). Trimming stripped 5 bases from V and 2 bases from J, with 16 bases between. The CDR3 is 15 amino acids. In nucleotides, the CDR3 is TGTGCCAGCAGCGAGCCCGGGACTGGGACCTACGAGCAGTACTTC. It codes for CASSEPGTGTYEQYF.

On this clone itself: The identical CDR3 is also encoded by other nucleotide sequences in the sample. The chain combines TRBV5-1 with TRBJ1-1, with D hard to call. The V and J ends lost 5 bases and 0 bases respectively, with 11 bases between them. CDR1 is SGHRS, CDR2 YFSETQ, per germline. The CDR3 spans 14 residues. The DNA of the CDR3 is TGCGCCAGCAGTTCAGGAAGCTTGAACACTGAAGCTTTCTTT. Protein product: CASSSGSLNTEAFF.

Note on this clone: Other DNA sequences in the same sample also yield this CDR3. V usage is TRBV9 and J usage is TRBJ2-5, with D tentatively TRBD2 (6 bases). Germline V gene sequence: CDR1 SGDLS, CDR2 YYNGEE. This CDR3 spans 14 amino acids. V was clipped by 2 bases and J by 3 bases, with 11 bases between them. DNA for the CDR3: TGTGCCAGCAGCGTGGGACTGGCTGAAGAGACCCAGTACTTC. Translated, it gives CASSVGLAEETQYF.

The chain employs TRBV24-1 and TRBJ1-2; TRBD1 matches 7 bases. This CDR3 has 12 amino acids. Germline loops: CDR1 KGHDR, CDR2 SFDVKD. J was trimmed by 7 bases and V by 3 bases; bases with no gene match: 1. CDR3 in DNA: TGTGCCACCAGTGATGACAGGGCTGGCTACACCTTC. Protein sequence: CATSDDRAGYTF.

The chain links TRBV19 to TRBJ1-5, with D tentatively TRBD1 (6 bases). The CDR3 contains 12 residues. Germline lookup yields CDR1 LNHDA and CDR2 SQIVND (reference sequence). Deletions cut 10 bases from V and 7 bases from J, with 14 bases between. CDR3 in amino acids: CATRQGNQPQHF. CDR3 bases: TGTGCCACCCGTCAGGGGAACCAGCCCCAGCATTTT.

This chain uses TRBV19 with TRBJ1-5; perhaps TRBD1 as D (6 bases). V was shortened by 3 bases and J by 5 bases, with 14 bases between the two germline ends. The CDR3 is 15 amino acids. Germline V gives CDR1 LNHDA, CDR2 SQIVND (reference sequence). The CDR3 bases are TGTGCCAGTAGTATCAGAACAGGGTCGCATCAGCCCCAGCATTTT. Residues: CASSIRTGSHQPQHF.

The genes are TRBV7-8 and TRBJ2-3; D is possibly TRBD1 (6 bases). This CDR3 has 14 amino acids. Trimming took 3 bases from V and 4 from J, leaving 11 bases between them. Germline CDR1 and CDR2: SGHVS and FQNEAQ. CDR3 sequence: CASSFGQTPDTQYF. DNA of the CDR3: TGTGCCAGCAGCTTCGGACAGACTCCAGATACGCAGTATTTT. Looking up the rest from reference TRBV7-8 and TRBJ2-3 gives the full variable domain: GAGVSQSPRYKVAKRGQDVALRCDPISGHVSLFWYQQALGQGPEFLTYFQNEAQLDKSGLPSDRFFAERPEGSVSTLKIQRTQQEDSAVYLCASSFGQTPDTQYFGPGTRLTVL.

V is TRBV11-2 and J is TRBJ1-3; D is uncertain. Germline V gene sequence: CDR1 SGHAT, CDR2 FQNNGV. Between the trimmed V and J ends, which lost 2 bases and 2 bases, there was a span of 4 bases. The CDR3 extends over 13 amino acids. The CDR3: CASSLYTGNTIYF. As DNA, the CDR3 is TGTGCCAGCAGCTTATATACTGGAAACACCATATATTTT. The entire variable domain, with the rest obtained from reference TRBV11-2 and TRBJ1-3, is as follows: EAGVAQSPRYKIIEKRQSVAFWCNPISGHATLYWYQQILGQGPKLLIQFQNNGVVDDSQLPKDRFSAERLKGVDSTLKIQPAKLEDSAVYLCASSLYTGNTIYFGEGSWLTVV.

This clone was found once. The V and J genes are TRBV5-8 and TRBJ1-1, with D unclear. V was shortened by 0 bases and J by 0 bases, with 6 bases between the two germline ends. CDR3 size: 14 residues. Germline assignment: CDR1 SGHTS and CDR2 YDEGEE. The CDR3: CASSLELLNTEAFF. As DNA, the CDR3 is TGTGCCAGCAGCTTGGAACTGCTGAACACTGAAGCTTTCTTT.

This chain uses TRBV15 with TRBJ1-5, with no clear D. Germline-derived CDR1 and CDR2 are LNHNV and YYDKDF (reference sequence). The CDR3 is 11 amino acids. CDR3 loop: CPPGYQKPQHF. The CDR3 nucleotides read TGTCCCCCCGGGTATCAGAAGCCCCAGCATTTT.

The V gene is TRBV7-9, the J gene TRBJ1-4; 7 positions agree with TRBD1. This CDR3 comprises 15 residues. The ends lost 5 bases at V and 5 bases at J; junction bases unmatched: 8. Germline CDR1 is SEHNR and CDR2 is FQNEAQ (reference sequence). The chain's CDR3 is CASSPPGQINEKLFF. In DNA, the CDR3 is TGTGCCAGCAGCCCCCCGGGACAGATAAATGAAAAACTGTTTTTT.

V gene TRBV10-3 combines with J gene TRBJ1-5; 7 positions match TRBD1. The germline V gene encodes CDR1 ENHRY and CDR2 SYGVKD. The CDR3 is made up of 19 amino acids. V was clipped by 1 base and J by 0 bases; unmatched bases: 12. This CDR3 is CAISEWGIGGSTSNQPQHF. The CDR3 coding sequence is TGTGCCATCAGTGAGTGGGGAATAGGGGGCTCAACTAGCAATCAGCCCCAGCATTTT.

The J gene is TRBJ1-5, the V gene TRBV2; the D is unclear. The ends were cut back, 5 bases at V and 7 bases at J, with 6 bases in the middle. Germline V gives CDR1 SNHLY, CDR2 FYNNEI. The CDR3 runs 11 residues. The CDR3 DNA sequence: TGTGCCAGCAGTTACAGCCAGCCCCAGCATTTT. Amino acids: CASSYSQPQHF.

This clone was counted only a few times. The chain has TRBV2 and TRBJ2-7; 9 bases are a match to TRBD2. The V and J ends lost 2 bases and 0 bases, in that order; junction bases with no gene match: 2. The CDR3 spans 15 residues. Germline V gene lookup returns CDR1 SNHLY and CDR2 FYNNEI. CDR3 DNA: TGTGCCAGCAGTGAAAGCGGGGGGAGCTCCTACGAGCAGTACTTC. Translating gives CASSESGGSSYEQYF.

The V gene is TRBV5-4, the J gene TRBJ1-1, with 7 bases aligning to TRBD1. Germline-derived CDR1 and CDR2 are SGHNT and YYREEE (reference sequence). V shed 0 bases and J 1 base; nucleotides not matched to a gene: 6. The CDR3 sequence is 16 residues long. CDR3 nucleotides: TGTGCCAGCAGCTTGGGGCGGGACAGAAGGAACACTGAAGCTTTCTTT. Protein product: CASSLGRDRRNTEAFF.

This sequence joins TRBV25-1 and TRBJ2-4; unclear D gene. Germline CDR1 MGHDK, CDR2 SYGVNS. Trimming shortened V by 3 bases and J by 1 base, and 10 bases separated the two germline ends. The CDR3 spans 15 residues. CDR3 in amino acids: CASSEIRTAKNIQYF. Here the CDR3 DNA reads TGTGCCAGCAGTGAGATCCGCACTGCCAAAAACATTCAGTACTTC.